This TCR beta chain derives from a study of blood T cells in healthy people across ages. Using a J-beta primer mix together with a sample-barcoded 5' primer, a second PCR was run for roughly 7 to 11 cycles. TCRdb recomputed calls from the 5' RACE reads with MiXCR, one row per CDR3 protein. The sample consists of more than 1,400,000 distinct CDR3 sequences, about 40% of them appearing once. The CDR3 sequence is 12 residues long. The germline V and J ends were trimmed by 4 bases and 12 bases, with 16 bases remaining between them. Germline V CDR1 and CDR2: SEHNR, FQNEAQ (reference sequence). The chain carries TRBV7-9 and TRBJ2-7; D tentatively reads TRBD1 or TRBD2 (5 bases each). Sequenced input: blood. The clonotype comes from a woman between 18 and 30 years old in good health. The CDR3 loop reads CASSSTYQGVYF. CDR3 bases: TGTGCCAGCAGCTCCACTTATCAGGGAGTGTACTTC.